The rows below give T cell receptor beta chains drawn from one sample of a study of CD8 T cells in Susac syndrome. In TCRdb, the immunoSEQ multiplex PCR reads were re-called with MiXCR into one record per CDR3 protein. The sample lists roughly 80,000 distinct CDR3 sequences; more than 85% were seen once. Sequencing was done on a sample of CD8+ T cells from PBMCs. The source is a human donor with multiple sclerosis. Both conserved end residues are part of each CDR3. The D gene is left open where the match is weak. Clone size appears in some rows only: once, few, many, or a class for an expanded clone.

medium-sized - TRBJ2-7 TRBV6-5 TGTGCCAGCAGTTACGGGGAGATCTACGAGCAGTACTTC CASSYGEIYEQYF
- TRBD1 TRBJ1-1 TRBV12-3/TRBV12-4 TGTGCCAGCAGTGAGGACAGGGGCCGGACTGAAGCTTTCTTT CASSEDRGRTEAFF
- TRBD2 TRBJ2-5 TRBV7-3 TGTGCCAGCAGCTTAGGAATGGGACTAGCGGGAGAGACCCAGTACTTC CASSLGMGLAGETQYF
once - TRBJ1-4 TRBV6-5 TGTGCCAGCAGACCCAGGGTAGGCGAAAAACTGTTTTTT CASRPRVGEKLFF
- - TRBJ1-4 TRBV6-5 TGTGCCAGCAGTTACTCGGGCAATGAAAAACTGTTTTTT CASSYSGNEKLFF
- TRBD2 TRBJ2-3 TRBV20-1 TGCAGTGCTAGAGTTTTGCGGGAGGGCCAATCGGATACGCAGTATTTT CSARVLREGQSDTQYF
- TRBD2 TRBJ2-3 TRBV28 TGTGCCAGCAGTTTATCCCCGGGACTAGCGGGAGAACTAGATACGCAGTATTTT CASSLSPGLAGELDTQYF
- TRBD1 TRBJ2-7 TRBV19 TGTGCCAGTAGTGCCAGCCCGACAGGGAGAGGCGAGCAGTACTTC CASSASPTGRGEQYF
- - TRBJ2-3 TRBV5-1 TGCGCCAGCAGCTTGGGCCCTAGCGAGGGCACAGATACGCAGTATTTT CASSLGPSEGTDTQYF
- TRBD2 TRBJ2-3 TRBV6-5 TGTGCCAGCAGTTACTCGGCTCAGGGACTAGCGACATCGGGTACGCAGTATTTT CASSYSAQGLATSGTQYF
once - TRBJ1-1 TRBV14 TGTGCCAGCAGCCAAGAAAATGCGGTGAACACTGAAGCTTTCTTT CASSQENAVNTEAFF
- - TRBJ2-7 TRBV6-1 TGTGCCAGCAGTGTGGCAGCCCACGAGCAGTACTTC CASSVAAHEQYF
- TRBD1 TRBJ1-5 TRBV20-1 TGCAGTACATCCGGGACAGGGAATCAGCCCCAGCATTTT CSTSGTGNQPQHF
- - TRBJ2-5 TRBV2 TGTGTCAGCAGTGAAGGAACCGTAGAGTACTTC CVSSEGTVEYF
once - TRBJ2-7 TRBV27 TGTGCCAGCAGTTTATCCAGATACGGAAACTACGAGCAGTACTTC CASSLSRYGNYEQYF
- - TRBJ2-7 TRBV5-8 TGTGCCAGCAGCTTGGGATTTTCTCCCGAGAACTACGAGCAGTACTTC CASSLGFSPENYEQYF
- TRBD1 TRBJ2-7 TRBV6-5 TGTGCCAGCAGTTACACAGGGGGCAGGTACGAGCAGTACTTC CASSYTGGRYEQYF
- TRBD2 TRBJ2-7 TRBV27 TGTGCCAGCAGTTCTCTGACTAGCGGGGGCTCCTACGAGCAGTACTTC CASSSLTSGGSYEQYF
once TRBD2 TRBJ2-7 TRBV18 TGTGCCAGCTCACCGGAGCGGGAGTGGTACGAGCAGTACTTC CASSPEREWYEQYF
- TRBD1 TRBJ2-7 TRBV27 TGTGCCAGCAGTTTATCCAGGGGGTTGACCTACGAGCAGTACTTC CASSLSRGLTYEQYF
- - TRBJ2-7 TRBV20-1 TGCAGTGCTGATGACAGTCGGCCGGGTTACGAGCAGTACTTC CSADDSRPGYEQYF
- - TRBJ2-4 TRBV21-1 TGTGCCAGCAGCCGCTGGGACACCCTAGCCAAAAACATTCAGTACTTC CASSRWDTLAKNIQYF
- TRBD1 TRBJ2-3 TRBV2 TGTGCCAGCAGTGAAGCGCTTTGGACAGGGACAGATACGCAGTATTTT CASSEALWTGTDTQYF
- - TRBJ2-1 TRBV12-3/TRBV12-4 TGTGCCAGCAGTTTAAGCGGACGGGTCAATGAGCAGTTCTTC CASSLSGRVNEQFF
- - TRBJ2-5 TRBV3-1 TGTGCCAGCAGCCCCGGACGGATACAAGAGACCCAGTACTTC CASSPGRIQETQYF
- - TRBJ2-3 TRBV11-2 TGTGCCAGCAGCTTACTTAACTCAGGGAGCAAGTATTTT CASSLLNSGSKYF
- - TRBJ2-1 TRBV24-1 TGTGCCACCAGTGACGGGACTTTTTACAATGAGCAGTTCTTC CATSDGTFYNEQFF
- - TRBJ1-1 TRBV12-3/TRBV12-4 TGTGCCAGCAGGAGCGGGTCGACTGAAGCTTTCTTT CASRSGSTEAFF
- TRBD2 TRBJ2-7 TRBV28 TGTGCCAGCAGTGCTAGCGGGAACCCCGCCTACGAGCAGTACTTC CASSASGNPAYEQYF
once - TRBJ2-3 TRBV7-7 TGTGCTAGCAGCTTAGGGGAGCATGATACGCAGTATTTT CASSLGEHDTQYF
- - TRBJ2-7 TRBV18 TGTGCCAGCTCACCCACCCACCCCGGGACAAACTACGAGCAGTACTTC CASSPTHPGTNYEQYF
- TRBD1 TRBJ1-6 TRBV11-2 TGTGCCAGCAGCTTAGATGCGGGACAGAATTCACCCCTCCACTTT CASSLDAGQNSPLHF
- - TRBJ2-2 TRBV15 TGTGCCACCAGCAGAGATTGGGGGAGGAACACCGGGGAGCTGTTTTTT CATSRDWGRNTGELFF
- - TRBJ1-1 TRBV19 TGTGCCAGTACCCCTCCCGACAGCCCCTATACCAACACTGAAGCTTTCTTT CASTPPDSPYTNTEAFF
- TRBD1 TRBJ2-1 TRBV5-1 TGCGCCAGCAGCTTCGACGGGACAGGGGCTAATGAGCAGTTCTTC CASSFDGTGANEQFF
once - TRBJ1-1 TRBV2 TGTGCCAGCAGTGAACGGGGGAGAAACACTGAAGCTTTCTTT CASSERGRNTEAFF
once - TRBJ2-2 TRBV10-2 TGCGCCAGCAGTGCAACTGGCGCTGACACCGGGGAGCTGTTTTTT CASSATGADTGELFF
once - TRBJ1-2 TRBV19 TGTGCCAGTAGTATTTCAGGCCGCGTTGGCTATGGCTACACCTTC CASSISGRVGYGYTF
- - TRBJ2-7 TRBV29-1 TGCAGCGTTGAAGGGGGGCTAGCGGAACCCTACGAGCAGTACTTC CSVEGGLAEPYEQYF
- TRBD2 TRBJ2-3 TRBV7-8 TGTGCCAGCAGCTCTACTAGCGGAGTCACAGATACGCAGTATTTT CASSSTSGVTDTQYF
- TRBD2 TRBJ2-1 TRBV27 TGTGCCAGCAGTCAAAGACTAGCGGTGTACAATGAGCAGTTCTTC CASSQRLAVYNEQFF
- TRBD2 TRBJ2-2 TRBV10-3 TGTGCCATCAGGGCCTTAGCGGGAGTGAACACCGGGGAGCTGTTTTTT CAIRALAGVNTGELFF
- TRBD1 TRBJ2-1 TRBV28 TGTGCCAGCAGTTCCACAGGGGTCAACAATGAGCAGTTCTTC CASSSTGVNNEQFF
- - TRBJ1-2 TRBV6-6 TGTGCCAGCTCTTTAGAGGCAGGGGATGGCTACACCTTC CASSLEAGDGYTF